The present T cell receptor beta chain was sequenced within a study of blood T cell repertoires in COVID-19. The wider study: T cells, B-cell-depleted T cells, or PBMCs supplied cDNA or gDNA.

Libraries were prepared by immunoSEQ multiplex PCR; TCRdb keeps only in-frame clonotypes and omits some of them. Of about 320,000 clones in the sample, roughly 88% were seen once. This CDR3 contains 13 residues. Germline V gene sequence: CDR1 SGHRS, CDR2 YFSETQ. Deletions cut 7 bases from V and 10 bases from J, with 17 bases between. The sequencing sample was made of PBMCs or T cells enriched from blood (not recorded which). The chain combines TRBV5-1 with TRBJ2-2; D perhaps matches TRBD2 (5 bases). The receptor's source is a man aged 25 to 40 who had recovered from COVID-19. CDR3 bases: TGCGCCAGCCTTGAGGGTTCCTCGAAGGAGCTGTTTTTT. This gives the protein CASLEGSSKELFF. The full variable domain, in which reference TRBV5-1 and TRBJ2-2 provide the parts outside the CDR3, is KAGVTQTPRYLIKTRGQQVTLSCSPISGHRSVSWYQQTPGQGLQFLFEYFSETQRNKGNFPGRFSGRQFSNSRSEMNVSTLELGDSALYLCASLEGSSKELFFGEGSRLTVL.